Below, 3 T cell receptor beta chains from the same sample are listed, as sequenced in a study of Tregs in tolerant kidney transplant recipients. The method was immunoSEQ multiplex PCR; TCRdb's version includes in-frame clones alone and lacks a portion of them. The sample is made up of 25,000 to 35,000 clones, and the top ten hold approximately 1.7% of it. Recipients received nonmyeloablative bone marrow transplants from related graft donors, with transient mixed chimerism. This specimen was CD4+ T cells from blood (PBMCs), taken 24 months after the transplant. The receptors derive from a human patient who received a combined kidney and bone marrow transplant. Some T cells may be supplied by the graft donor.

Remarks on this clone: The read halts 3 residues ahead of the CDR3 end, with the missing end drawn from the germline J gene. The V and J genes are TRBV2 and TRBJ1-2, with D perhaps TRBD1 (6 bases). Germline assignment: CDR1 SNHLY and CDR2 FYNNEI. The CDR3 is 13 amino acids. Trimming removed 7 bases from V and 7 bases from J, with 16 bases in between. CDR3 DNA, as far as it was read: TGTGCCAGCATCCCACAGGGCCCTAGTGGC. This encodes CASIPQGPSG. The complete CDR3 sequence is CASIPQGPSGYTF.

Concerning this clone itself: A junction end diverges from the germline sequence, so it may reflect a read error. The read terminates 3 residues before the CDR3 end, so the remaining end is supplied by the germline J gene. The genes are TRBV4-2 and TRBJ2-3; a weak D match, TRBD2 (6 bases). CDR3 length: 14 residues. Germline V gene lookup returns CDR1 LGHNA and CDR2 YNFKEQ. CDR3 protein: CASSQDGGTDTQYF. Partial CDR3 DNA: TGCGCCAGCAGCCAGGACGGGGGTACAGATACG.

Turning to this clone: The DNA ends 3 residues before the CDR3 does, and the rest of the CDR3 is filled in from the germline J gene. This rearrangement joins TRBV7-6 to TRBJ2-3; 14 bases fit TRBD2. CDR1 SGHVS and CDR2 FNYEAQ come from the germline V gene. The CDR3 totals 17 residues. J was trimmed by 2 bases and V by 5 bases; bases with no gene match: 6. CDR3 protein: CASSLRLAGGPTDTQYF. The DNA read from the CDR3 is TGTGCCAGCAGCCTGAGACTAGCGGGAGGGCCCACAGATACG.